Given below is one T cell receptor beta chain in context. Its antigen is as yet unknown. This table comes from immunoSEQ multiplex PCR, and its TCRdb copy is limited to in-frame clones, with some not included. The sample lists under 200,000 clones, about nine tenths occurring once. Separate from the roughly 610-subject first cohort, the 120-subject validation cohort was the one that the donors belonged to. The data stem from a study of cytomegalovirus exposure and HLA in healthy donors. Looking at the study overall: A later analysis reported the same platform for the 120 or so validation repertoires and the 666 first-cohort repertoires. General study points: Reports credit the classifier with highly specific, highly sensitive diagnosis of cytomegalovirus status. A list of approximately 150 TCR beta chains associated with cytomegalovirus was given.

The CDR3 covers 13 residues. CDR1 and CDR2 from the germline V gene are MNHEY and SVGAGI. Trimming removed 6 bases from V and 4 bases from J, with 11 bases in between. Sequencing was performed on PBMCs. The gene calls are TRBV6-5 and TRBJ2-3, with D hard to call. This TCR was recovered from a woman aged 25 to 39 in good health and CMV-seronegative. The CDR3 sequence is CASSPRTADTQYF. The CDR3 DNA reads TGTGCCAGCAGCCCGCGAACTGCAGATACGCAGTATTTT.